The rows below give T cell receptor beta chains drawn from one sample of a study of T cell responses to AZD1222 COVID-19 vaccine. The protocol was immunoSEQ multiplex PCR, while the TCRdb copy is restricted to in-frame clones and leaves out a portion. The sample holds about 200,000 clones, about 91% seen once. The specimen comprised peripheral blood, sampled on day 0 of AZD1222 vaccination. The origin of the receptors is an adult in good health. Both conserved end residues are trimmed from each CDR3. The order of the fields is clone size, J gene, V gene, CDR3 protein. Only some rows state a clone size, as once, few, many or a class for expanded clones.

size: once; J: TRBJ1-4; V: TRBV10-2; CDR3: ASRQLNEKLF
size: few; J: TRBJ1-5; V: TRBV28; CDR3: ASSFWDRTGTQPQH
size: -; J: TRBJ1-2; V: TRBV6-2/TRBV6-3; CDR3: ASSQGTYGYT
size: -; J: TRBJ1-1; V: TRBV6-4; CDR3: ASSDSKVTGVVTEAF
size: -; J: TRBJ2-1; V: TRBV18; CDR3: ASSVYTGSLNNEQF
size: -; J: TRBJ1-2; V: TRBV19; CDR3: ASSPLGDRGYGYT
size: -; J: TRBJ2-7; V: TRBV29-1; CDR3: SVDGIAGDEQY
size: -; J: TRBJ2-7; V: TRBV6-2/TRBV6-3; CDR3: ASSLGGRELYEQY
size: -; J: TRBJ2-3; V: TRBV19; CDR3: ASRRGQPAVDTQY
size: -; J: TRBJ2-2; V: TRBV9; CDR3: ASSVGGGGRTGELF
size: -; J: TRBJ1-4; V: TRBV10-3; CDR3: AISDRGNEKLF
size: -; J: TRBJ1-2; V: TRBV7-9; CDR3: ASRHDVYGYT
size: -; J: TRBJ2-1; V: TRBV18; CDR3: ASSPTRGNEQF
size: -; J: TRBJ1-2; V: TRBV5-1; CDR3: ASSLGRVDYPGGYT
size: -; J: TRBJ2-5; V: TRBV6-5; CDR3: ASRGYIQETQY
size: -; J: TRBJ2-1; V: TRBV7-3; CDR3: ASSPKRGSSSYNEQF
size: -; J: TRBJ2-7; V: TRBV5-5; CDR3: ASSLYALEQY
size: -; J: TRBJ1-4; V: TRBV3-1/TRBV3-2; CDR3: ASSHGSGTGTEKLF
size: -; J: TRBJ2-7; V: TRBV5-6; CDR3: ASSLTGSAYEQY
size: -; J: TRBJ2-3; V: TRBV6-6; CDR3: ASSYYSSTDTQY
size: -; J: TRBJ2-5; V: TRBV7-8; CDR3: ASSPPGTGSRETQY
size: once; J: TRBJ1-5; V: TRBV6-5; CDR3: ASSYGVPFGGQPQH
size: -; J: TRBJ2-7; V: TRBV7-9; CDR3: ASSLGTGGEQY
size: -; J: TRBJ2-2; V: TRBV6-5; CDR3: ASRGQTNTGELF
size: -; J: TRBJ1-3; V: TRBV15; CDR3: ATSRERVLTGVGNTIY
size: -; J: TRBJ1-6; V: TRBV12-3/TRBV12-4; CDR3: ASSLMALSPLH